The next 28 T cell receptor beta chains were all read from a single sample in a study of cytomegalovirus exposure and HLA in healthy donors. PCR involved 60 Vbeta and 13 Jbeta primers. Profiled with immunoSEQ multiplex PCR; TCRdb holds only in-frame clones, not every one. The sample records about 170,000 clones, about 85% being singletons. The sequencing input was PBMCs. The receptors here all came from a boy between 2 and 10 years old in good health and CMV-seronegative.

The chain carries TRBV10-2 and TRBJ2-3, with D possibly being TRBD1 (6 bases). Trimming took off 3 bases at V and 1 base at J, with 8 bases between the two ends. The germline V gene encodes CDR1 WSHSY and CDR2 SAAADI. There are 14 residues in the CDR3. CDR3 residues: CASSDRQGTDTQYF. CDR3 DNA: TGCGCCAGCAGTGATCGACAGGGCACAGATACGCAGTATTTT.

This clone was counted a few times. The gene calls are TRBV5-1 and TRBJ2-3, with TRBD2 as a possible D gene (5 bases). The CDR3 runs to 13 residues. Trimming took 6 bases from V and 1 from J, leaving 9 bases between them. Germline CDR1 and CDR2: SGHRS and YFSETQ. CDR3 DNA sequence: TGCGCCAGCACTACGCGGGGCACAGATACGCAGTATTTT. Its translation: CASTTRGTDTQYF.

This chain joins TRBV11-3 and TRBJ2-2; tentatively, D is TRBD1 (5 bases). Germline-derived CDR1 and CDR2 are SGHNT and YENEEA. This CDR3 comprises 17 residues. V was cut by 0 bases and J by 2 bases, with 13 bases left in between. DNA for the CDR3: TGTGCCAGCAGCTTAGATTCATGGCAGGGTAACACCGGGGAGCTGTTTTTT. This sequence encodes CASSLDSWQGNTGELFF.

This chain joins TRBV5-1 and TRBJ1-5, with D possibly matching TRBD1 (5 bases). Germline values: CDR1 SGHRS, CDR2 YFSETQ. The germline V and J ends were trimmed by 0 bases and 7 bases, with 14 bases remaining between them. The CDR3 loop spans 15 amino acids. CDR3 loop: CASSLGLDSNQPQHF. CDR3 bases: TGCGCCAGCAGCTTGGGACTAGACAGTAACCAGCCCCAGCATTTT. The full variable domain, in which reference TRBV5-1 and TRBJ1-5 provide the parts outside the CDR3, is KAGVTQTPRYLIKTRGQQVTLSCSPISGHRSVSWYQQTPGQGLQFLFEYFSETQRNKGNFPGRFSGRQFSNSRSEMNVSTLELGDSALYLCASSLGLDSNQPQHFGDGTRLSIL.

This sequence joins TRBV28 and TRBJ2-5; possibly TRBD1 for D (5 bases). The DNA matches TRBJ2-7 better at its end, which makes the J call doubtful. This CDR3 contains 12 residues. Germline lookup yields CDR1 MDHEN and CDR2 SYDVKM. The CDR3 DNA follows: TGTGCCAGCAGTTGGGGCAACTACGAGCAGTACTTC. Its protein product is CASSWGNYEQYF.

The V and J genes are TRBV5-6 and TRBJ2-7; D is possibly TRBD1 (5 bases). The V and J ends lost 1 base and 1 base respectively, with 9 bases between them. The germline V gene encodes CDR1 SGHDT and CDR2 YYEEEE. The CDR3 is made up of 14 amino acids. The CDR3 DNA follows: TGTGCCAGCAGCTTGTTCAGGGATTCCTACGAGCAGTACTTC. Translated, it gives CASSLFRDSYEQYF.

This chain connects TRBV7-2 to TRBJ2-1; possibly TRBD2 for D (6 bases). The CDR3 is made up of 19 amino acids. Trimming shortened V by 2 bases and J by 0 bases, and 20 bases separated the two germline ends. Per the germline V gene, CDR1 is SGHTA and CDR2 is FQGNSA. The CDR3 nucleotides read TGTGCCAGCAGCTTAAGGAGGGGAGCTAAATTTAGCTCCTACAATGAGCAGTTCTTC. Residues: CASSLRRGAKFSSYNEQFF.

This clone occurred a few times. The gene calls are TRBV30 and TRBJ2-7; TRBD2 might be the D (5 bases). Germline V gives CDR1 GTSNPN, CDR2 SVGIG (reference sequence). Deletions cut 6 bases from V and 0 bases from J, with 12 bases between. CDR3 length: 13 residues. This CDR3 reads CACSAGTSYEQYV. In DNA, the CDR3 is TGTGCCTGCTCTGCGGGTACCTCCTACGAGCAGTACGTC.

The chain is built from TRBV2 and TRBJ1-2; 9 bases map to TRBD1. Germline V lookup: CDR1 SNHLY, CDR2 FYNNEI. The CDR3 spans 14 residues. V shed 8 bases and J 4 bases; nucleotides not matched to a gene: 8. The CDR3 loop reads CASLKDRGGYGYTF. The CDR3 coding sequence is TGTGCCAGCCTTAAGGACAGGGGAGGCTATGGCTACACCTTC. The full variable domain, its missing parts supplied by reference TRBV2 and TRBJ1-2, is EPEVTQTPSHQVTQMGQEVILRCVPISNHLYFYWYRQILGQKVEFLVSFYNNEISEKSEIFDDQFSVERPDGSNFTLKIRSTKLEDSAMYFCASLKDRGGYGYTFGSGTRLTVV.

This clone has just a few counts. The rearrangement links TRBV5-6 to TRBJ1-1; 7 bases fit TRBD1. CDR3 length: 14 residues. Trimming took 5 bases from V and 2 from J; bases not matched to a gene: 6. Germline CDR1 and CDR2: SGHDT and YYEEEE. The CDR3 region is CASSSGQFNTEAFF. The CDR3 DNA reads TGTGCCAGCAGTTCGGGACAGTTTAACACTGAAGCTTTCTTT.

The rearrangement links TRBV6-5 to TRBJ1-5; 11 nucleotides line up with TRBD1. CDR3 length: 15 residues. V lost 6 bases to trimming and J lost 5 bases; unmatched junction nucleotides: 6. Germline lookup yields CDR1 MNHEY and CDR2 SVGAGI. CDR3 in amino acids: CASSLDRGRDQPQHF. The CDR3, as DNA: TGTGCCAGCAGCCTGGACAGGGGGCGCGATCAGCCCCAGCATTTT.

V gene TRBV4-1 combines with J gene TRBJ2-3, with TRBD2 matching 11 bases. The V segment lost 4 bases and the J segment 1 base; nucleotides outside the gene matches: 7. The CDR3 covers 17 residues. Germline CDR1 is MGHRA and CDR2 is YSYEKL. The CDR3 reads CASSPVGLAAGTDTQYF. For the CDR3, the DNA is TGCGCCAGCAGCCCAGTGGGACTAGCGGCTGGCACAGATACGCAGTATTTT.

V and J are TRBV6-1 and TRBJ1-1; 11 bases align to TRBD1. J lost 7 bases, V lost 8 bases, and 9 bases had no gene match. CDR3 length: 14 residues. Germline CDR1 and CDR2: MNHNS and SASEGT. This CDR3 is CASERDRGINEAFF. The CDR3 nucleotides are TGTGCCAGCGAGCGGGACAGGGGGATCAATGAAGCTTTCTTT.

The V and J genes are TRBV11-3 and TRBJ2-3; 7 positions agree with TRBD2. The CDR3 has 16 residues. V trimming: 1 base; J trimming: 0 bases; junction bases outside the gene matches: 4. Germline V CDR1 and CDR2: SGHNT, YENEEA. The CDR3 coding sequence is TGTGCCAGCAGCTTAGCGGGGGGTACTAGCACAGATACGCAGTATTTT. This translates into CASSLAGGTSTDTQYF.

The sample holds a few counts of this clone. This chain links TRBV9 with TRBJ2-5; no definite D call. Trimming left V 0 bases short and J 4 bases short, with 4 bases between. Germline V gives CDR1 SGDLS, CDR2 YYNGEE. This CDR3 contains 12 residues. Here the CDR3 reads CASSVDGETQYF. CDR3 DNA: TGTGCCAGCAGCGTAGACGGAGAGACCCAGTACTTC.

The rearrangement uses TRBV19 and TRBJ2-2, with TRBD2 as a possible D gene (5 bases). Trimming left V 2 bases short and J 3 bases short, with 7 bases between. Germline lookup yields CDR1 LNHDA and CDR2 SQIVND (reference sequence). The CDR3 runs to 14 residues. CDR3 bases: TGTGCCAGTAGTATACCCGGGGACACCGGGGAGCTGTTTTTT. Translation: CASSIPGDTGELFF.

The J gene is TRBJ2-1, the V gene TRBV28; no reliable D call. The CDR3 runs to 12 residues. From germline, CDR1 is MDHEN and CDR2 SYDVKM. V lost 5 bases and J lost 7, with 9 bases in between. This CDR3 reads CASSLTSNEQFF. As DNA, the CDR3 is TGTGCCAGCAGTCTGACATCGAATGAGCAGTTCTTC.

The chain joins TRBV28 to TRBJ2-7, with TRBD2 identical over 8 bases. Germline CDR1 reads MDHEN; CDR2 reads SYDVKM. The CDR3 length is 13 residues. The CDR3: CASSRSGRGANVV. CDR3 coding DNA: TGTGCCAGCAGCCGATCTGGGCGGGGGGCCAACGTGGTC.

V is TRBV15 and J is TRBJ2-5; TRBD1 matches at 9 bases. Germline-derived CDR1 and CDR2 are LNHNV and YYDKDF (reference sequence). The J segment lost 4 bases and the V segment lost 4 bases, leaving 4 bases of the junction unmatched. The CDR3 contains 14 residues. This CDR3 reads CATSTDRGLETQYF. The CDR3 DNA reads TGTGCCACCAGCACGGACAGGGGTTTAGAGACCCAGTACTTC.

This chain links TRBV30 with TRBJ2-7; TRBD1 agrees at 7 bases. The length of the CDR3 is 12 residues. Trimming at V came to 6 bases and at J to 4 bases, leaving 6 bases not matched to a gene. The V gene's germline CDR1 is GTSNPN and CDR2 SVGIG (reference sequence). CDR3 loop: CACQTGWYEQYF. DNA of the CDR3: TGTGCCTGCCAGACAGGGTGGTACGAGCAGTACTTC.

The chain joins TRBV28 to TRBJ2-1, with D possibly matching TRBD1 (5 bases). Germline assignment: CDR1 MDHEN and CDR2 SYDVKM. The V and J ends lost 5 bases and 7 bases respectively, with 6 bases between them. The CDR3 spans 11 residues. As DNA, the CDR3 is TGTGCCAGCAGTCCAGGGAATGAGCAGTTCTTC. Protein product: CASSPGNEQFF.

The chain has TRBV2 and TRBJ1-1; perhaps TRBD1 as D (5 bases). The V and J ends lost 8 bases and 3 bases respectively, with 16 bases between them. Germline-derived CDR1 and CDR2 are SNHLY and FYNNEI. The CDR3 has 14 residues. The CDR3 here is CASGRGPSDTEAFF. As DNA, the CDR3 is TGTGCCAGCGGGCGGGGACCTTCTGACACTGAAGCTTTCTTT. Using reference TRBV2 and TRBJ1-1 for the parts outside the CDR3, the full variable domain is EPEVTQTPSHQVTQMGQEVILRCVPISNHLYFYWYRQILGQKVEFLVSFYNNEISEKSEIFDDQFSVERPDGSNFTLKIRSTKLEDSAMYFCASGRGPSDTEAFFGQGTRLTVV.

Only one count was recorded for this clone. V usage is TRBV16 and J usage is TRBJ2-1, with 9 nucleotides matching TRBD2. The V segment lost 1 base and the J segment 10 bases; nucleotides outside the gene matches: 5. Germline assignment: CDR1 KGHSY and CDR2 FQNENV. The CDR3 contains 14 residues. CDR3 residues: CASSQWGLAGEQFF. CDR3 sequence (DNA): TGTGCCAGCAGCCAATGGGGACTAGCAGGCGAGCAGTTCTTC.

The count of this clone is one. V and J are TRBV19 and TRBJ2-2, with 11 nucleotides matching TRBD1. The CDR3 runs to 13 residues. In germline, CDR1 is LNHDA, CDR2 SQIVND (reference sequence). Unmatched junction bases numbered 2, after V lost 8 bases and J lost 6 bases. DNA of the CDR3: TGTGCCAGTTGGGACAGGGGGTCCGGGGAGCTGTTTTTT. It yields the protein CASWDRGSGELFF.

The chain's CDR3 is CASSFPSQPGLAFDEQFF. The DNA of the CDR3 is TGTGCCAGCAGTTTTCCAAGCCAACCGGGACTAGCGTTCGATGAGCAGTTCTTC. The chain combines TRBV28 with TRBJ2-1; 10 nucleotides match TRBD2. The ends lost 3 bases at V and 8 bases at J; junction bases unmatched: 16. This CDR3 spans 18 amino acids. Germline V CDR1 and CDR2: MDHEN, SYDVKM.

The genes are TRBV6-4 and TRBJ1-1, with D possibly matching TRBD1 (5 bases). Germline CDR1 and CDR2: MRHNA and SNTAGT. Between the trimmed V and J ends, which lost 6 bases and 4 bases, there was a span of 15 bases. The length of the CDR3 is 14 residues. For the CDR3, the DNA is TGTGCCAGCAGCCGAAGGGGAAGAGGCACTGAAGCTTTCTTT. Translation gives CASSRRGRGTEAFF.

The rearrangement links TRBV4-2 to TRBJ1-3; no firm D call. CDR1 and CDR2 from the germline V gene are LGHNA and YNFKEQ. V shed 1 base and J shed 4 bases, with 11 bases lying between them. The length of the CDR3 is 15 residues. The CDR3 sequence: CASSQARGTGNTIYF. CDR3 DNA sequence: TGTGCCAGCAGCCAAGCCCGGGGAACCGGAAACACCATATATTTT.

The chain carries TRBV13 and TRBJ2-2, with D perhaps matching TRBD1 (6 bases). With 3 bases removed from V and 5 bases from J, the gap between germline ends came to 16 bases. The CDR3 is made up of 16 amino acids. Germline-derived CDR1 and CDR2 are PRHDT and FYEKMQ (reference sequence). CDR3 nucleotides: TGTGCCAGCAGCTTGTCCTCGTGGGGGCGGACCGGGGAGCTGTTTTTT. Its translation is CASSLSSWGRTGELFF.